What follows are 30 T cell receptor beta chains derived from one specimen sequenced in a study of T cells expressing NK-cell markers. TCRdb reworked the 5' RACE reads into one entry per CDR3 protein, no DNA. The sample is made up of roughly 300,000 distinct CDR3 sequences, and the top ten hold roughly 4.2% of it. The specimen was blood T cells: a sorted CD56 or NKG2C T cell subset, CD4+ or CD8+ T cells, or bulk PBMC T cells (not recorded which). The receptors shown here come from a woman between 18 and 75 years old in good health.

The chain joins TRBV28 to TRBJ1-1; TCRdb returns TRBD1, unconfirmable since there is no DNA. Germline CDR1 MDHEN, CDR2 SYDVKM. The CDR3 is 13 residues long. The CDR3 reads CASSPDRVRLAFF.

V is TRBV7-2 and J is TRBJ1-1. Per the germline V gene, CDR1 is SGHTA and CDR2 is FQGNSA. There are 13 residues in the CDR3. The CDR3 here is CASSSKWGTEAFF.

V and J are TRBV6-1 and TRBJ2-3; the TCRdb D gene call, TRBD1, has no DNA to confirm it. The CDR3 loop spans 15 amino acids. Germline CDR1 MNHNS, CDR2 SASEGT. The CDR3 region is CASRAGDRGTDTQYF.

The rearrangement joins TRBV4-3 to TRBJ2-3; TCRdb picks TRBD1, but there is no DNA to check that call. The CDR3 contains 15 residues. Germline V gives CDR1 LGHNA, CDR2 YSLEER. The CDR3 is CASSQGDRGTDTQYF.

CDR3 region: CSAVSGTYYNEQFF. The chain has TRBV20-1 and TRBJ2-1; the TRBD2 assignment by TCRdb is unverifiable without DNA. CDR1 and CDR2 from the germline V gene are DFQATT and SNEGSKA (reference sequence). This CDR3 is built from 14 residues.

The chain joins TRBV6-2 or TRBV6-3 to TRBJ2-1; the TRBD1 assignment by TCRdb is unverifiable without DNA. Germline V gene sequence: CDR1 MNHEY, CDR2 SVGEGT. The CDR3 sequence is 14 residues long. The CDR3 loop is CASRDSGNLNEQFF.

This rearrangement joins TRBV12-3 or TRBV12-4 to TRBJ1-2; no DNA is available, so the TRBD1 call from TCRdb remains unchecked. CDR3 size: 13 residues. CDR3: CASSYRGNYGYTF.

The chain recombines TRBV12-3 or TRBV12-4 with TRBJ2-3; TCRdb's assignment of TRBD2 cannot be checked, as there is no DNA. The CDR3 is 18 residues long. CDR3 protein: CASSSQGFSGSGTDTQYF.

The chain has TRBV15 and TRBJ1-5; lacking DNA, the TRBD1 call made by TCRdb goes unchecked. CDR3 length equals 12 residues. The germline gives CDR1 LNHNV, CDR2 YYDKDF (reference sequence). The CDR3 sequence is CAISGTGQPQHF. Looking up the rest from reference TRBV15 and TRBJ1-5 gives the full variable domain: DAMVIQNPRYQVTQFGKPVTLSCSQTLNHNVMYWYQQKSSQAPKLLFHYYDKDFNNEADTPDNFQSRRPNTSFCFLDIRSPGLGDTAMYLCAISGTGQPQHFGDGTRLSIL.

This chain uses TRBV6-5 with TRBJ2-7; TCRdb's D call of TRBD1 is untestable without DNA. The CDR3 is 16 residues long. Germline V gene sequence: CDR1 MNHEY, CDR2 SVGAGI. This CDR3 reads CASSYLGQTSSYEQYF.

The CDR3 sequence is CASSCLTVSNQPQHF. This chain connects TRBV27 to TRBJ1-5. CDR1 is MNHEY, CDR2 SMNVEV, per germline (reference sequence). The CDR3 spans 15 residues.

The chain links TRBV5-1 to TRBJ2-2; TCRdb proposes TRBD1, but this gene call is untestable without DNA. The CDR3 totals 16 residues. Germline loops: CDR1 SGHRS, CDR2 YFSETQ. This chain's CDR3 is CASSSQGRANTGELFF.

This chain links TRBV15 with TRBJ2-3. The CDR3 consists of 17 residues. Germline CDR1 LNHNV, CDR2 YYDKDF (reference sequence). CDR3 amino acids: CATRRTGDRYSTDTQYF.

The genes are TRBV29-1 and TRBJ2-7; TCRdb outputs TRBD1, but without DNA this stays unchecked. CDR1 and CDR2 (germline): SQVTM, ANQGSEA. The CDR3 extends over 14 amino acids. CDR3 amino acids: CSVLTRDRSYEQYF.

The chain joins TRBV7-2 to TRBJ1-2. The CDR3 is 16 residues long. The germline gives CDR1 SGHTA, CDR2 FQGNSA. CDR3 protein: CASSSAEGQLGYGYTF.

This chain uses TRBV20-1 with TRBJ2-4. The CDR3 consists of 13 residues. Germline V gives CDR1 DFQATT, CDR2 SNEGSKA (reference sequence). This CDR3 reads CSARDLAGNIQYF.

The chain is built from TRBV7-2 and TRBJ1-2; TCRdb names TRBD1, which stays unverified in the absence of DNA. Germline V gene lookup returns CDR1 SGHTA and CDR2 FQGNSA. The CDR3 sequence is 13 residues long. CDR3 protein: CASSFPPSYGYTF.

This chain joins TRBV7-8 and TRBJ2-7. CDR3 length: 15 residues. Germline-derived CDR1 and CDR2 are SGHVS and FQNEAQ. The CDR3 region is CASSLERGSPYEQYF.

The gene calls are TRBV20-1 and TRBJ2-7; TCRdb's assignment of TRBD2 cannot be checked, as there is no DNA. This CDR3 has 15 amino acids. Germline V gene lookup returns CDR1 DFQATT and CDR2 SNEGSKA (reference sequence). The CDR3 sequence is CSAFLLTSGSHEQYF.

The rearrangement links TRBV20-1 to TRBJ1-1; TCRdb outputs TRBD1, but without DNA this stays unchecked. Looked up from germline, CDR1 is DFQATT and CDR2 is SNEGSKA (reference sequence). The CDR3 consists of 15 residues. This chain's CDR3 is CSARAATGLNTEAFF.

This rearrangement joins TRBV7-9 to TRBJ1-5. The CDR3 is 12 amino acids. Germline V gene data show CDR1 as SEHNR and CDR2 as FQNEAQ (reference sequence). The CDR3: CASSLDGRSQHF.

The chain joins TRBV6-1 to TRBJ2-7; TCRdb's D gene call, TRBD1, goes unchecked for lack of DNA. The CDR3 spans 14 residues. CDR1 is MNHNS and CDR2 is SASEGT in the germline V gene. This CDR3 reads CASTPDRRLYEQYF.

The gene calls are TRBV12-3 or TRBV12-4 and TRBJ2-5; TCRdb proposes TRBD1, but this gene call is untestable without DNA. The CDR3 length is 14 residues. CDR3 protein: CASSPRQIQETQYF.

This sequence joins TRBV12-3 or TRBV12-4 and TRBJ1-5; TCRdb selects TRBD1, and the lack of DNA leaves this call unchecked. The CDR3 has 15 residues. The CDR3 is CASSLRTGGDQPQHF.

The V and J genes are TRBV5-1 and TRBJ2-7; TCRdb's D gene call, TRBD2, goes unchecked for lack of DNA. Per the germline V gene, CDR1 is SGHRS and CDR2 is YFSETQ. The CDR3 has 16 amino acids. CDR3 protein: CASSVMTSGRSAEQYF.

CDR3 residues: CASSFAATTNEKLFF. This chain joins TRBV9 and TRBJ1-4. The V gene's germline CDR1 is SGDLS and CDR2 YYNGEE. This CDR3 has 15 residues.

The chain has TRBV7-8 and TRBJ2-3. The CDR3 length is 16 residues. CDR1 is SGHVS and CDR2 is FQNEAQ in the germline V gene. CDR3 amino acids: CASRRLVSTSTDTQYF. The entire variable domain, with the rest obtained from reference TRBV7-8 and TRBJ2-3, is as follows: GAGVSQSPRYKVAKRGQDVALRCDPISGHVSLFWYQQALGQGPEFLTYFQNEAQLDKSGLPSDRFFAERPEGSVSTLKIQRTQQEDSAVYLCASRRLVSTSTDTQYFGPGTRLTVL.

This chain uses TRBV4-3 with TRBJ2-3; TCRdb proposes TRBD1, but this gene call is untestable without DNA. The CDR3 has 16 amino acids. The germline V gene has CDR1 LGHNA and CDR2 YSLEER. The CDR3 protein is CASSQNRDRITDTQYF.

The chain links TRBV4-1 to TRBJ2-3; without DNA, the TCRdb call of TRBD1 cannot be checked. The CDR3 loop spans 16 amino acids. Germline-derived CDR1 and CDR2 are MGHRA and YSYEKL. The CDR3 sequence is CASSPPGQGSTDTQYF.

The chain links TRBV6-2 or TRBV6-3 to TRBJ2-2; TCRdb reports TRBD1, a call that lacks DNA to check it against. Germline assignment: CDR1 MNHEY and CDR2 SVGEGT. The CDR3 is made up of 14 amino acids. The CDR3 here is CASSRGGLTGELFF.